The 28 T cell receptor beta chains in this list originate from one sample, sequenced in a study of beta chain features in type 1 diabetes. Points from the study as a whole: A moderate, significant TCRB CDR3 shortening appeared in type 1 diabetes across four CD4+ subsets.

No antigen is known for these receptors. All of the isolated RNA was reverse transcribed, so expressed TCRB transcripts were sequenced. Using immunoSEQ multiplex PCR, the repertoire was profiled, and TCRdb retains in-frame clones only, with some absent. The repertoire consists of around 150,000 clones, with 10% occurring once and the leading ten covering around 0.5%. Sequenced sample: central memory CD4+ T cells from blood. The receptor set was obtained from a man younger than 40 with type 1 diabetes.

This clone was recorded a few times. The rearrangement joins TRBV6-6 to TRBJ2-7; D might be TRBD2 (6 bases). This CDR3 region has 15 residues. Trimming removed 4 bases from V and 4 bases from J, with 17 bases in between. CDR1 and CDR2 (germline): MNHNY, SVGAGI (reference sequence). The CDR3 nucleotides read TGTGCCAGCAGTTCCCTAACCCTCAGCGGGTACGAGCAGTACTTC. Translation: CASSSLTLSGYEQYF.

This clone turned up a few times. The chain combines TRBV5-6 with TRBJ1-2; D unclear. The CDR3 contains 13 residues. V lost 4 bases to trimming and J lost 5 bases, with 12 bases between them. The germline CDR1 and CDR2 sequences are SGHDT and YYEEEE. The CDR3 is CASSLPQMYGYTF. CDR3 in DNA: TGTGCCAGCAGCCTACCCCAAATGTATGGCTACACCTTC.

The chain combines TRBV2 with TRBJ2-7; D unresolved. The CDR3 extends over 13 amino acids. V lost 2 bases and J 6 bases, leaving 11 bases between the germline ends. CDR1 is SNHLY and CDR2 is FYNNEI in the germline V gene. DNA of the CDR3: TGTGCCAGCAGTGAACGGTCTCTTGGCGAGCAGTACTTC. As protein: CASSERSLGEQYF.

This clone was counted only a few times. The chain has TRBV5-1 and TRBJ1-2; D is unclear. Trimming cost V 4 bases and J 8 bases, with 21 bases left between them. Germline V gene sequence: CDR1 SGHRS, CDR2 YFSETQ. The CDR3 is 15 residues long. The CDR3 region has the DNA TGCGCCAGCAGCACCCTTGGAGGAGTGGAGGAAGGCTACACCTTC. It codes for CASSTLGGVEEGYTF.

A few counts support this clone. Additional DNA sequences in this sample encode the identical CDR3. V gene TRBV5-4 combines with J gene TRBJ2-1; no definite D call. Germline values: CDR1 SGHNT, CDR2 YYREEE (reference sequence). This CDR3 region has 15 residues. Trimming shortened V by 4 bases and J by 0 bases, and 11 bases separated the two germline ends. CDR3 nucleotides: TGTGCCAGCAGCCTTGCGAAGAGCTCCTACAATGAGCAGTTCTTC. Protein product: CASSLAKSSYNEQFF.

The gene calls are TRBV11-1 and TRBJ1-1; no reliable D call. Germline lookup yields CDR1 SGHAT and CDR2 FQDESV (reference sequence). V was pared by 2 bases and J by 6 bases, with 4 bases between. This CDR3 contains 11 residues. CDR3 region: CASSLNSEAFF. CDR3 coding DNA: TGTGCCAGCAGCTTAAACTCTGAAGCTTTCTTT. The variable domain in full, with the rest retrieved from reference TRBV11-1 and TRBJ1-1, is EAEVAQSPRYKITEKSQAVAFWCDPISGHATLYWYRQILGQGPELLVQFQDESVVDDSQLPKDRFSAERLKGVDSTLKIQPAELGDSAMYLCASSLNSEAFFGQGTRLTVV.

The rearrangement joins TRBV19 to TRBJ1-5; no firm D call. Deletions cut 5 bases from V and 5 bases from J, with 10 bases between. The CDR3 has 13 residues. Germline V gene lookup returns CDR1 LNHDA and CDR2 SQIVND (reference sequence). CDR3: CASSRAEYQPQHF. For the CDR3, the DNA is TGTGCCAGTAGTCGCGCCGAGTATCAGCCCCAGCATTTT.

This clone was recorded a few times. The gene calls are TRBV18 and TRBJ1-2; TRBD1 might be the D (5 bases). Germline lookup yields CDR1 KGHSH and CDR2 LQKENI. There are 13 residues in the CDR3. The V end was cut by 2 bases, the J end by 6 bases, with 10 bases between. The CDR3 reads CASSPGALNGYTF. The CDR3 region has the DNA TGTGCCAGCTCACCAGGGGCTTTAAATGGCTACACCTTC.

The genes are TRBV2 and TRBJ2-7; D might be TRBD2 (6 bases). The germline V and J ends were trimmed by 6 bases and 3 bases, with 9 bases remaining between them. The CDR3 sequence is 12 residues long. CDR1 is SNHLY, CDR2 FYNNEI, per germline. DNA for the CDR3: TGTGCCAGCAGACTAGCAGACTACGAGCAGTACTTC. It is translated as CASRLADYEQYF.

The chain employs TRBV4-1 and TRBJ2-1, with TRBD1 matching over 7 bases. The junction had 13 bases not matched to a gene; V was cut back by 5 bases and J by 6 bases. CDR1 and CDR2 from the germline V gene are MGHRA and YSYEKL. This CDR3 has 16 amino acids. CDR3 in amino acids: CASSEETGRFLNEQFF. CDR3 DNA sequence: TGCGCCAGCAGCGAGGAGACAGGGAGATTTCTCAATGAGCAGTTCTTC.

This clone was picked up a small number of times. This rearrangement joins TRBV7-9 to TRBJ2-7, with 9 positions matching TRBD1. The CDR3 extends over 13 amino acids. Germline lookup yields CDR1 SEHNR and CDR2 FQNEAQ (reference sequence). The V segment lost 5 bases and the J segment 8 bases; nucleotides outside the gene matches: 7. The CDR3 loop is CASSHGQGPKQYF. The CDR3 DNA reads as TGTGCCAGCAGCCATGGACAGGGGCCGAAGCAGTACTTC.

This clone was detected only a few times. The CDR3 DNA reads as TGTGCCAGCAGCCTCAAGCGACGCGACTACACCTTC. Protein: CASSLKRRDYTF. This chain uses TRBV7-2 with TRBJ1-2; D remains unclear. The length of the CDR3 is 12 residues. CDR1 is SGHTA, CDR2 FQGNSA, per germline. V shed 5 bases and J shed 10 bases, with 14 bases lying between them.

The rearrangement uses TRBV7-2 and TRBJ2-7; D gene unclear. This CDR3 spans 12 amino acids. Germline CDR1 is SGHTA and CDR2 is FQGNSA. V shed 2 bases and J shed 7 bases, with 9 bases lying between them. CDR3: CASSLSQTEQYF. The CDR3 DNA sequence: TGTGCCAGCAGCTTAAGTCAGACAGAGCAGTACTTC.

There are a few counts of this clone. CDR3 loop: CASSPEGSGRAFYEQYF. The CDR3 coding sequence is TGTGCCAGCAGCCCAGAGGGTAGCGGGAGGGCCTTCTACGAGCAGTACTTC. This rearrangement joins TRBV9 to TRBJ2-7, with 11 nucleotides matching TRBD2. Germline CDR1 reads SGDLS; CDR2 reads YYNGEE. V shed 4 bases and J 3 bases; nucleotides not matched to a gene: 12. The CDR3 has 17 residues.

The chain combines TRBV6-5 with TRBJ2-3, with TRBD2 matching over 10 bases. The CDR3 consists of 15 residues. Per the germline V gene, CDR1 is MNHEY and CDR2 is SVGAGI. With V trimmed by 5 bases and J by 3 bases, 5 bases remained unmatched. The CDR3 loop is CASSLRTSGTDTQYF. The CDR3 DNA sequence: TGTGCCAGCAGTCTTCGGACTAGCGGTACAGATACGCAGTATTTT.

J is TRBJ2-5 and V is TRBV5-1; D not resolved. This CDR3 comprises 13 residues. The V gene lost 4 bases and the J gene lost 4 bases, with 11 bases spanning the gap. The germline CDR1 and CDR2 sequences are SGHRS and YFSETQ. The CDR3 protein is CASSVAAGETQYF. In DNA form, the CDR3 reads TGCGCCAGCAGCGTGGCGGCAGGAGAGACCCAGTACTTC.

The V gene is TRBV4-1, the J gene TRBJ1-1; tentatively, D is TRBD1 (6 bases). V was clipped by 2 bases and J by 0 bases, with 10 bases between them. The length of the CDR3 is 15 residues. Germline CDR1 reads MGHRA; CDR2 reads YSYEKL. The CDR3, as DNA: TGCGCCAGCAGCCAATCCGACAGGTTGAACACTGAAGCTTTCTTT. It specifies CASSQSDRLNTEAFF.

V usage is TRBV5-1 and J usage is TRBJ2-7; 10 bases line up with TRBD2. V lost 0 bases and J lost 6; bases outside the gene matches: 6. The CDR3 is 15 residues long. CDR1 and CDR2 (germline): SGHRS, YFSETQ. The CDR3 loop is CASSLGVAGGSEQYF. DNA for the CDR3: TGCGCCAGCAGCTTGGGGGTAGCGGGAGGTTCCGAGCAGTACTTC.

This clone was found a few times. This chain links TRBV28 with TRBJ1-5, with TRBD1 matching over 9 bases. The CDR3 extends over 15 amino acids. Germline trimming cut 2 bases from V and 6 bases from J; bases unmatched to any gene: 5. Germline assignment: CDR1 MDHEN and CDR2 SYDVKM. The CDR3 bases are TGTGCCAGCAGTTTAGGGGACAGGGAAGGTCAGCCCCAGCATTTT. It specifies CASSLGDREGQPQHF.

In this sample, this clone turned up a few times. The rearrangement links TRBV28 to TRBJ2-1, with D perhaps TRBD2 (7 bases). V gave up 6 bases and J gave up 7 bases, with 13 bases separating them. CDR3 size: 13 residues. Germline assignment: CDR1 MDHEN and CDR2 SYDVKM. The CDR3 loop is CASSSGGRNEQFF. The CDR3 coding sequence is TGTGCCAGCAGCTCGGGGGGCCGGAATGAGCAGTTCTTC. The whole variable domain, filled in from reference TRBV28 and TRBJ2-1, reads DVKVTQSSRYLVKRTGEKVFLECVQDMDHENMFWYRQDPGLGLRLIYFSYDVKMKEKGDIPEGYSVSREKKERFSLILESASTNQTSMYLCASSSGGRNEQFFGPGTRLTVL.

This clone was counted only a few times. The chain joins TRBV7-3 to TRBJ2-7; 9 positions agree with TRBD2. The V gene's germline CDR1 is SGHTA and CDR2 FQGTGA. Trimming cost V 2 bases and J 6 bases; bases outside gene matches: 8. The CDR3 sequence is 15 residues long. This CDR3 reads CASSLLSGSLSEQYF. CDR3 nucleotides: TGTGCCAGCAGCTTACTTAGCGGGAGCCTGTCCGAGCAGTACTTC.

This clone was observed a handful of times. The chain is built from TRBV7-9 and TRBJ2-4; 7 bases match TRBD1. Per the germline V gene, CDR1 is SEHNR and CDR2 is FQNEAQ (reference sequence). The length of the CDR3 is 14 residues. Trimming removed 2 bases from V and 5 bases from J; junction bases left unmatched: 3. CDR3 coding DNA: TGTGCCAGCAGCTTACGACAGGGACAAAACATTCAGTACTTC. Translated: CASSLRQGQNIQYF.

There are a few counts of this clone. The genes are TRBV15 and TRBJ2-3, with TRBD2 as a possible D gene (6 bases). CDR1 is LNHNV and CDR2 is YYDKDF in the germline V gene (reference sequence). CDR3 length: 15 residues. Trimming pared 1 base from V and 5 bases from J, leaving 13 bases between. The DNA of the CDR3 is TGTGCCACCAGCAGAGGGGGGGTTCTACAAGATACGCAGTATTTT. It specifies CATSRGGVLQDTQYF.

V is TRBV30 and J is TRBJ2-7, with 7 bases fitting TRBD1. V shed 4 bases, J shed 4 bases, and the junction held 7 bases outside the gene matches. This CDR3 is 13 amino acids long. Germline V gene lookup returns CDR1 GTSNPN and CDR2 SVGIG (reference sequence). For the CDR3, the DNA is TGTGCCTGGATTAGGACAGGCGGTTACGAGCAGTACTTC. This sequence encodes CAWIRTGGYEQYF.

The chain combines TRBV19 with TRBJ2-3, with TRBD2 as a possible D gene (6 bases). Germline loops: CDR1 LNHDA, CDR2 SQIVND (reference sequence). The CDR3 contains 15 residues. V was pared by 5 bases and J by 2 bases, with 14 bases between. The CDR3 loop is CASSPRGGTTDTQYF. CDR3 bases: TGTGCCAGTAGTCCTCGTGGCGGGACCACAGATACGCAGTATTTT.

This clone was counted a few times. The CDR3 loop reads CASRRVGTAHYYGYTF. In DNA, the CDR3 is TGTGCCAGCAGGCGGGTTGGGACAGCCCATTACTATGGCTACACCTTC. The chain joins TRBV6-6 to TRBJ1-2; TRBD1 matches at 7 bases. The ends lost 6 bases at V and 3 bases at J; junction bases unmatched: 13. CDR1 MNHNY and CDR2 SVGAGI come from the germline V gene (reference sequence). CDR3 length: 16 residues.

This clone was recorded a few times. The chain links TRBV7-9 to TRBJ2-2, with TRBD2 matching 14 bases. J lost 7 bases, V lost 5 bases, and 3 bases had no gene match. Germline V gene data show CDR1 as SEHNR and CDR2 as FQNEAQ (reference sequence). CDR3 length: 15 residues. The CDR3 region has the DNA TGTGCCAGCAGCCCGGGACTAGCGGGAGTCGGGGAGCTGTTTTTT. Translating it yields CASSPGLAGVGELFF.

As to this clone: One junction end disagrees with the germline gene, perhaps due to a read error. The chain couples TRBV25-1 to TRBJ2-3; 10 bases line up with TRBD1. The V gene's germline CDR1 is MGHDK and CDR2 SYGVNS. This CDR3 is 14 amino acids long. CDR3 in DNA: TGTGGCAGCCGGGACAGGGGTAGCACAGATACGCAGTATTTT. It is translated as CGSRDRGSTDTQYF.